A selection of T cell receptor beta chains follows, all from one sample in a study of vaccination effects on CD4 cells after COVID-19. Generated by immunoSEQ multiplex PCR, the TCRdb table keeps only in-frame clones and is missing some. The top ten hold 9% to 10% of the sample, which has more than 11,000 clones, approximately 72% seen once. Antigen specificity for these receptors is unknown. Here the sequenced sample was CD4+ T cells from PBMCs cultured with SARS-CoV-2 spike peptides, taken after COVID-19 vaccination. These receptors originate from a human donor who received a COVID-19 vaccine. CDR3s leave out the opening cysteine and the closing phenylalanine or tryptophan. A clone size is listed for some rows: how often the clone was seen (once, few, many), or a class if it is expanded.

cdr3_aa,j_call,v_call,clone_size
ASSPRNTEAF,TRBJ1-1,TRBV19,-
ASSQEGGRNYGYT,TRBJ1-2,TRBV4-2,-
ASSFGYYGYT,TRBJ1-2,TRBV28,-
ASSPRPFETQY,TRBJ2-5,TRBV7-3,once
ASSSGQGIPSYNEQF,TRBJ2-1,TRBV7-9,-
ASSSGGRYEQY,TRBJ2-7,TRBV12-3/TRBV12-4,-
ASGEAGRGNTIY,TRBJ1-3,TRBV6-5,-
ASSPVQLGGGVHTIY,TRBJ1-3,TRBV18,once
ASGLVLGTPLFPTIY,TRBJ1-3,TRBV12-5,once
ASSLVANYGYT,TRBJ1-2,TRBV5-1,-
ASTPGVEGNYGYT,TRBJ1-2,TRBV19,-
ATRFGTSNTGELF,TRBJ2-2,TRBV19,few
ASSFLAGTGSSTNEKLF,TRBJ1-4,TRBV7-8,-
SYIDTNTEAF,TRBJ1-1,TRBV29-1,-
ASSEAGGATQY,TRBJ2-5,TRBV2,-
ASRLSGEAF,TRBJ1-1,TRBV12-3/TRBV12-4,-
ASSSTRQGYGYT,TRBJ1-2,TRBV19,-
ASMGYGQQNEKLF,TRBJ1-4,TRBV27,few
ASNVAGGRHGYT,TRBJ1-2,TRBV6-5,once
ASSRIQSYEQY,TRBJ2-7,TRBV4-1,-
ASSQGFGNTIY,TRBJ1-3,TRBV4-3,few
ASRTSGRNEQF,TRBJ2-1,TRBV6-5,medium-sized
ASSKSSGGSYEQY,TRBJ2-7,TRBV21-1,-
AWSVKGNQPQH,TRBJ1-5,TRBV30,medium-sized